This TCR beta chain came from a study of T-cell reconstitution after alpha-beta-depleted transplantation in children. General study results and limits: In some patients, recipient T cells and intrathymic progenitors surviving conditioning explained high day-60 diversity. Counts and diversity of T cells one year after transplant came mostly from newly produced T cells. Reports say that about two months after transplant, the alpha-beta T cells came out of several hundred graft clones that had expanded.

This CDR3 is built from 14 residues. V lost 6 bases and J lost 8; bases outside the gene matches: 11. Germline lookup yields CDR1 DFQATT and CDR2 SNEGSKA (reference sequence). During its preparation, the TCRbeta library received unique molecular identifiers. TCRdb analysed the PCR reads with MiXCR anew, one entry per CDR3 protein. The table lists 450,000 to 700,000 distinct CDR3 sequences, 25% to 30% of them singletons. On this clonotype: Antigen unknown.

The starting material was PBMCs, obtained before TCRalphabeta/CD19-depleted stem cell transplant. This receptor was obtained from a boy under two years old with Wiskott-Aldrich syndrome, due to receive a stem cell transplant. The chain couples TRBV20-1 to TRBJ2-1; TRBD1 matches 9 bases. CDR3 nucleotide sequence: TGCAGTGCCCCCGGACAGGGGATTCTAGATGAGCAGTTCTTC. Residues: CSAPGQGILDEQFF.